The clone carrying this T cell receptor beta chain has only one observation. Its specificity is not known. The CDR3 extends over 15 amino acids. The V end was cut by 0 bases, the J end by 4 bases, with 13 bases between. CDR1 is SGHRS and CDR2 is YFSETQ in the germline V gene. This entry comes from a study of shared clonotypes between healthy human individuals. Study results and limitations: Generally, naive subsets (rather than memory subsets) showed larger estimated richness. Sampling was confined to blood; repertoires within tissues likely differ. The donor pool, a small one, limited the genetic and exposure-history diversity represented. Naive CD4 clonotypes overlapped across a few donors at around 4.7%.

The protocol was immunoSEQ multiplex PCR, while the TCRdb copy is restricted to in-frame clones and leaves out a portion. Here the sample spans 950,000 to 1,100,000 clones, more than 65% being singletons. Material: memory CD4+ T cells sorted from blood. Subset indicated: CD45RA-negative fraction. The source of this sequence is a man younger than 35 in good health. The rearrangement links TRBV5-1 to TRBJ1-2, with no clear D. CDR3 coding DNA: TGCGCCAGCAGCTTGGAAACTTCCTTTGGCTATGGCTACACCTTC. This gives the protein CASSLETSFGYGYTF.